This entry features one TCR beta chain sequence. It has no known antigen specificity. Base-call qualities are not available, and no considerably larger clone is one nucleotide away. Receptor amplification or capture employed the immunoSEQ multiplex PCR assay. TCRdb took this table from immuneACCESS and kept in-frame rearrangements with V and J called. Such tables lack part of the clones; where checked against another copy, unresolved V genes explain under half of the gap, and the rest is unexplained. The sample table records about 94,000 clones; 90% of these occur just once. The ten biggest clones cover over 3% of the sample. From cysteine to phenylalanine, the CDR3 is 14 amino acids long. Just CDR3 DNA is preserved here, 42 bases in frame from base 1. V loses 1 base of germline sequence and J loses 1 base, and the interval between the two ends is 7 bases. Sequences SGHTA (CDR1) and FQGTGA (CDR2) are obtained from the germline V gene.

The data derive from a study of control samples from healthy donors and cancer patients (TCRdb year 2020). The sequence was collected from a woman in her late teens or twenties in good health. The chain is assembled from TRBV7-3 and TRBJ1-1, with the D gene not clear enough to name. Material: blood. The base sequence is TGTGCCAGCAGCTTAATTTCGGGGAACACTGAAGCTTTCTTT. Its translation is CASSLISGNTEAFF.